This is a list of T cell receptor beta chains from one sample in a study of molecular identifiers for immune sequencing clone quantification. Each CDR3 protein is one row after TCRdb ran MiXCR on the PCR reads. The sample shows 460,000 or so distinct CDR3 sequences, about 25% of them seen only once. Specimen: naive CD8+ T cells from blood, with Jurkat cell RNA spiked in. The origin of the receptors is a human donor in good health. Some libraries in this study had Jurkat cell RNA spiked in. CDR3s include the opening cysteine and the closing phenylalanine or tryptophan. The D gene is left open where the match is weak. Size tells how often a clone was seen (once, few, many) or the class of an expanded clone, and some rows leave it out.

D gene: TRBD2
V gene: TRBV12-3/TRBV12-4
J gene: TRBJ2-1
clone size: NA
CDR3 protein: CASSNGGGYNEQFF
CDR3 DNA: TGTGCCAGCAGTAACGGGGGGGGTTACAATGAGCAGTTCTTC

D gene: NA
V gene: TRBV11-2
J gene: TRBJ2-1
clone size: few
CDR3 protein: CASSLDLGPAAYNEQFF
CDR3 DNA: TGTGCCAGCAGCTTAGATCTGGGCCCGGCCGCCTACAATGAGCAGTTCTTC

D gene: NA
V gene: TRBV18
J gene: TRBJ1-5
clone size: few
CDR3 protein: CASSPLGGAGQPQHF
CDR3 DNA: TGTGCCAGCTCACCATTAGGGGGGGCCGGTCAGCCCCAGCATTTT

D gene: NA
V gene: TRBV7-9
J gene: TRBJ1-1
clone size: many
CDR3 protein: CASSLVEGPEAFF
CDR3 DNA: TGTGCCAGCAGCTTAGTAGAGGGGCCTGAAGCTTTCTTT

D gene: NA
V gene: TRBV5-6
J gene: TRBJ1-1
clone size: many
CDR3 protein: CASSLRRAETEAFF
CDR3 DNA: TGTGCCAGCAGCCTGCGACGCGCGGAGACAGAAGCTTTCTTT

D gene: NA
V gene: TRBV19
J gene: TRBJ1-5
clone size: NA
CDR3 protein: CASSMAGAGNQPQHF
CDR3 DNA: TGTGCCAGTAGTATGGCAGGGGCTGGCAATCAGCCCCAGCATTTT

D gene: NA
V gene: TRBV5-5
J gene: TRBJ1-5
clone size: many
CDR3 protein: CASSPAWGDQPQHF
CDR3 DNA: TGTGCCAGCAGTCCAGCATGGGGTGATCAGCCCCAGCATTTT

D gene: TRBD1
V gene: TRBV30
J gene: TRBJ2-7
clone size: many
CDR3 protein: CAWEDRGNEQYF
CDR3 DNA: TGTGCCTGGGAGGACAGGGGTAACGAGCAGTACTTC

D gene: TRBD2
V gene: TRBV5-6
J gene: TRBJ2-3
clone size: once
CDR3 protein: CASSPAGTSGLRGQYF
CDR3 DNA: TGTGCCAGCAGCCCGGCCGGGACTAGCGGGTTGCGGGGGCAGTATTTT

D gene: NA
V gene: TRBV20-1
J gene: TRBJ1-5
clone size: NA
CDR3 protein: CSARAPGGTDQPQHF
CDR3 DNA: TGCAGTGCTAGGGCCCCCGGAGGGACGGATCAGCCCCAGCATTTT

D gene: TRBD2
V gene: TRBV6-5
J gene: TRBJ2-2
clone size: NA
CDR3 protein: CASKGPPGTSREVGELFF
CDR3 DNA: TGTGCCAGCAAGGGACCCCCCGGGACTAGCAGGGAGGTCGGGGAGCTGTTTTTT

D gene: NA
V gene: TRBV6-5
J gene: TRBJ1-1
clone size: few
CDR3 protein: CASSYFSGVGEAFF
CDR3 DNA: TGTGCCAGCAGTTACTTCTCAGGCGTGGGTGAAGCTTTCTTT

D gene: NA
V gene: TRBV10-1
J gene: TRBJ2-3
clone size: many
CDR3 protein: CASSEKPGPSTDTQYF
CDR3 DNA: TGCGCCAGCAGTGAGAAGCCGGGGCCGAGCACAGATACGCAGTATTTT

D gene: NA
V gene: TRBV2
J gene: TRBJ1-1
clone size: few
CDR3 protein: CASSENPDRRNTEAFF
CDR3 DNA: TGTGCCAGCAGTGAAAATCCCGATCGTAGGAACACTGAAGCTTTCTTT

D gene: TRBD2
V gene: TRBV10-3
J gene: TRBJ2-7
clone size: once
CDR3 protein: CAISETVLAGVVTEQYF
CDR3 DNA: TGTGCCATCAGTGAGACAGTTTTAGCGGGGGTGGTCACCGAGCAGTACTTC

D gene: NA
V gene: TRBV29-1
J gene: TRBJ1-2
clone size: many
CDR3 protein: CSVRQADYGYTF
CDR3 DNA: TGCAGCGTAAGACAGGCCGACTATGGCTACACCTTC

D gene: TRBD2
V gene: TRBV6-5
J gene: TRBJ2-3
clone size: few
CDR3 protein: CASSPFAAGTSHTDTQYF
CDR3 DNA: TGTGCCAGCAGTCCTTTTGCCGCCGGGACTAGTCATACTGATACGCAGTATTTT

D gene: NA
V gene: TRBV5-6
J gene: TRBJ2-6
clone size: many
CDR3 protein: CASSLEGSGSSGANVLTF
CDR3 DNA: TGTGCCAGCAGCTTGGAGGGCAGTGGGAGCTCTGGGGCCAACGTCCTGACTTTC

D gene: NA
V gene: TRBV6-6
J gene: TRBJ2-7
clone size: few
CDR3 protein: CASSYTTAYEQYF
CDR3 DNA: TGTGCCAGCAGTTACACGACAGCTTACGAGCAGTACTTC

D gene: NA
V gene: TRBV19
J gene: TRBJ1-1
clone size: NA
CDR3 protein: CASSPPGITEAFF
CDR3 DNA: TGTGCCAGTAGTCCCCCCGGGATCACTGAAGCTTTCTTT

D gene: NA
V gene: TRBV19
J gene: TRBJ2-7
clone size: few
CDR3 protein: CASSKSSGEQYF
CDR3 DNA: TGTGCCAGTAGTAAATCGTCGGGCGAGCAGTACTTC

D gene: NA
V gene: TRBV30
J gene: TRBJ1-4
clone size: few
CDR3 protein: CAWSVLDSSSTNEKLFF
CDR3 DNA: TGTGCCTGGAGTGTACTGGACAGCTCTTCAACTAATGAAAAACTGTTTTTT

D gene: TRBD1
V gene: TRBV5-1
J gene: TRBJ2-5
clone size: many
CDR3 protein: CASSSGQVEETQYF
CDR3 DNA: TGCGCCAGCAGCTCGGGACAGGTAGAAGAGACCCAGTACTTC

D gene: TRBD2
V gene: TRBV15
J gene: TRBJ2-3
clone size: NA
CDR3 protein: CATSTLAGVGDTQYF
CDR3 DNA: TGTGCCACCAGCACTCTAGCGGGAGTGGGGGATACGCAGTATTTT

D gene: TRBD2
V gene: TRBV4-1
J gene: TRBJ2-3
clone size: many
CDR3 protein: CACRAGTSPLDTQYF
CDR3 DNA: TGCGCCTGCCGCGCGGGGACTAGCCCCCTGGATACGCAGTATTTT

D gene: NA
V gene: TRBV2
J gene: TRBJ2-2
clone size: few
CDR3 protein: CASSDWDKYTGELFF
CDR3 DNA: TGTGCCAGCAGTGACTGGGACAAATACACCGGGGAGCTGTTTTTT

D gene: NA
V gene: TRBV10-1
J gene: TRBJ2-7
clone size: NA
CDR3 protein: CASSDGRTGDEQYF
CDR3 DNA: TGCGCCAGCAGTGATGGACGGACGGGCGACGAGCAGTACTTC

D gene: NA
V gene: TRBV7-2
J gene: TRBJ2-7
clone size: NA
CDR3 protein: CASSYWDSYEQYF
CDR3 DNA: TGTGCCAGCAGTTATTGGGATTCCTACGAGCAGTACTTC

D gene: NA
V gene: TRBV27
J gene: TRBJ2-2
clone size: NA
CDR3 protein: CASSFEFTGELFF
CDR3 DNA: TGTGCCAGCAGTTTTGAGTTTACCGGGGAGCTGTTTTTT

D gene: NA
V gene: TRBV12-3/TRBV12-4
J gene: TRBJ2-7
clone size: few
CDR3 protein: CASSWDNPYEQYF
CDR3 DNA: TGTGCCAGCAGCTGGGACAACCCCTACGAGCAGTACTTC

D gene: NA
V gene: TRBV11-2
J gene: TRBJ1-4
clone size: once
CDR3 protein: CASSLGTIVGTAGEKLFF
CDR3 DNA: TGTGCCAGCAGCTTAGGGACGATTGTGGGGACGGCAGGGGAGAAACTGTTTTTT

D gene: NA
V gene: TRBV4-2
J gene: TRBJ2-7
clone size: NA
CDR3 protein: CAISTQSGALRGEQYF
CDR3 DNA: TGTGCCATCAGCACCCAGTCGGGGGCCCTCCGAGGCGAGCAGTACTTC